Following are 28 T cell receptor beta chains from one sample sequenced in a study of blood T cell repertoires in COVID-19. TCRdb's table, derived via immunoSEQ multiplex PCR, lists solely in-frame clones and lacks some. The sample has around 60,000 clones; 85% to 90% are singletons. The sequenced sample was peripheral blood. Receptor source: a human donor with active COVID-19. The donor label of this sample is uncertain.

The chain carries TRBV5-6 and TRBJ1-2, with TRBD1 matching 7 bases. This CDR3 contains 13 residues. Germline-derived CDR1 and CDR2 are SGHDT and YYEEEE. The J segment lost 8 bases and the V segment lost 0 bases, leaving 4 bases of the junction unmatched. CDR3 sequence (DNA): TGTGCCAGCAGCTTGGGACAGGGCCGGGGCTACACCTTC. This sequence encodes CASSLGQGRGYTF.

The J gene is TRBJ1-2, the V gene TRBV14; 7 nucleotides agree with TRBD1. The CDR3 totals 17 residues. V shed 4 bases and J 6 bases; nucleotides not matched to a gene: 17. Germline assignment: CDR1 SGHDN and CDR2 FVKESK. The CDR3 DNA sequence: TGTGCCAGCAGCCGCCCCGGGGTCTCGGGGGGGACAGATGGCTACACCTTC. Translation gives CASSRPGVSGGTDGYTF.

V is TRBV18 and J is TRBJ2-5; possibly TRBD2 for D (5 bases). CDR1 is KGHSH, CDR2 LQKENI, per germline. The CDR3 runs to 14 residues. Trimming took 3 bases from V and 1 from J, leaving 9 bases between them. CDR3 nucleotide sequence: TGTGCCAGCTCACCTTTGGAGGCCCAAGAGACCCAGTACTTC. Translation: CASSPLEAQETQYF.

The V call is TRBV10-3, the J call TRBJ2-7; D remains unclear. Trimming stripped 3 bases from V and 0 bases from J, with 6 bases between. CDR1 and CDR2 (germline): ENHRY, SYGVKD. The CDR3 is made up of 13 amino acids. In DNA form, the CDR3 reads TGTGCCATCAGTGAAACTACCTCCTACGAGCAGTACTTC. Encoded protein: CAISETTSYEQYF.

V and J are TRBV9 and TRBJ1-3; no definite D call. V was clipped by 3 bases and J by 0 bases, with 7 bases between them. The germline V gene has CDR1 SGDLS and CDR2 YYNGEE. The CDR3 is made up of 14 amino acids. CDR3 nucleotide sequence: TGTGCCAGCAGCGGCGGACTCTCTGGAAACACCATATATTTT. Its protein product is CASSGGLSGNTIYF.

This rearrangement joins TRBV9 to TRBJ2-7, with 8 positions matching TRBD1. The CDR3 loop spans 15 amino acids. V trimming: 2 bases; J trimming: 0 bases; junction bases outside the gene matches: 4. CDR1 and CDR2 (germline): SGDLS, YYNGEE. The DNA for the CDR3 is TGTGCCAGCAGCGTCTCGGGACAGGACTCCTACGAGCAGTACTTC. Translation gives CASSVSGQDSYEQYF.

The V call is TRBV10-3, the J call TRBJ2-1; TRBD2 might be the D (6 bases). CDR1 is ENHRY, CDR2 SYGVKD, per germline. The CDR3 sequence is 14 residues long. The V and J ends lost 4 bases and 6 bases respectively, with 13 bases between them. The CDR3 region has the DNA TGTGCCATCAGTGGAGCAAGGGACTCCAATGAGCAGTTCTTC. It encodes CAISGARDSNEQFF.

The gene calls are TRBV10-2 and TRBJ2-1; D is possibly TRBD1 (6 bases). The CDR3 has 12 residues. Looked up from germline, CDR1 is WSHSY and CDR2 is SAAADI. V was clipped by 1 base and J by 12 bases, with 10 bases between them. CDR3 bases: TGCGCCAGCAGTGAGTTAGGGGGTGGGCAGTTCTTC. Residues: CASSELGGGQFF.

The chain uses TRBV7-9 and TRBJ1-3; 7 nucleotides line up with TRBD1. V was clipped by 8 bases and J by 2 bases; unmatched bases: 18. The V gene's germline CDR1 is SEHNR and CDR2 FQNEAQ (reference sequence). CDR3 length equals 18 residues. The DNA of the CDR3 is TGTGCCAGCGACTTAAGTCGAGTCGACAGGGAACCTGGAAACACCATATATTTT. Its protein product is CASDLSRVDREPGNTIYF.

The gene calls are TRBV4-2 and TRBJ2-3; 12 nucleotides align to TRBD2. The CDR3 runs to 22 residues. V lost 0 bases to trimming and J lost 2 bases; unmatched junction nucleotides: 18. Germline V gene sequence: CDR1 LGHNA, CDR2 YNFKEQ. The CDR3 DNA is TGTGCCAGCAGCCAAGACGTGCCTAGCGGGGGGGCAGCGTTTGTAGACACAGATACGCAGTATTTT. It specifies CASSQDVPSGGAAFVDTDTQYF.

This clone was recorded once. The rearrangement joins TRBV28 to TRBJ1-1; 8 positions agree with TRBD1. The CDR3 covers 15 residues. V was clipped by 4 bases and J by 1 base; unmatched bases: 5. Germline V gene sequence: CDR1 MDHEN, CDR2 SYDVKM. CDR3 sequence (DNA): TGTGCCAGCAGTTCACCCGGGACAGGGAACACTGAAGCTTTCTTT. This sequence encodes CASSSPGTGNTEAFF.

J is TRBJ1-2 and V is TRBV6-2 or TRBV6-3; 7 bases are shared with TRBD1. Germline V gene lookup returns CDR1 MNHEY and CDR2 SVGEGT. There are 15 residues in the CDR3. Germline trimming cut 2 bases from V and 4 bases from J; bases unmatched to any gene: 7. The CDR3 region is CASSYPDRASYGYTF. CDR3 in DNA: TGTGCCAGCAGTTACCCAGACAGGGCTAGCTATGGCTACACCTTC.

This clone was picked up one time. The CDR3: CASSQDRAGGRDTQYF. The DNA for the CDR3 is TGTGCCAGCAGCCAAGATAGGGCGGGGGGGCGAGATACGCAGTATTTT. This rearrangement joins TRBV4-2 to TRBJ2-3, with 9 bases matching TRBD2. With V trimmed by 0 bases and J by 5 bases, 6 bases remained unmatched. Looked up from germline, CDR1 is LGHNA and CDR2 is YNFKEQ. CDR3 size: 16 residues.

V and J are TRBV19 and TRBJ2-5; perhaps TRBD2 as D (5 bases). The CDR3 has 16 amino acids. Germline assignment: CDR1 LNHDA and CDR2 SQIVND (reference sequence). The V end was cut by 4 bases, the J end by 5 bases, with 20 bases between. The CDR3 region has the DNA TGTGCCAGTAGTACCCCCCTTGACTTAGGAGGTGAGACCCAGTACTTC. Translating gives CASSTPLDLGGETQYF.

The J gene is TRBJ2-7, the V gene TRBV5-1, with TRBD2 as a possible D gene (6 bases). CDR3 length: 17 amino acids. Trimming took off 2 bases at V and 4 bases at J, with 22 bases between the two ends. Germline V CDR1 and CDR2: SGHRS, YFSETQ. The CDR3 DNA reads TGCGCCAGCAGCTTAAGAAGGTCGGGACTCAATATTTACGAGCAGTACTTC. Its translation is CASSLRRSGLNIYEQYF.

Only one count was recorded for this clone. The CDR3 protein is CASSLEGNVYEQYF. DNA for the CDR3: TGCGCCAGCAGCTTAGAGGGAAACGTCTACGAGCAGTACTTC. The chain recombines TRBV5-1 with TRBJ2-7; possibly TRBD2 for D (5 bases). The V and J ends lost 2 bases and 3 bases respectively, with 12 bases between them. There are 14 residues in the CDR3. Looked up from germline, CDR1 is SGHRS and CDR2 is YFSETQ.

This clone was recorded once. The chain carries TRBV6-2 or TRBV6-3 and TRBJ2-1; 9 bases map to TRBD2. CDR3 length equals 16 residues. The trim removed 4 bases at V and 1 base at J, leaving 5 bases unmatched. Germline V gene lookup returns CDR1 MNHEY and CDR2 SVGEGT. CDR3 loop: CASSSGLAASYNEQFF. The DNA of the CDR3 is TGTGCCAGCAGTTCGGGACTAGCTGCTTCCTACAATGAGCAGTTCTTC.

This chain connects TRBV4-1 to TRBJ2-7, with TRBD2 identical over 10 bases. Germline CDR1 and CDR2: MGHRA and YSYEKL. This CDR3 has 15 residues. V lost 4 bases to trimming and J lost 0 bases; unmatched junction nucleotides: 3. The CDR3 spells CASSPLAGASYEQYF. CDR3 DNA: TGCGCCAGCAGCCCTCTAGCGGGGGCCTCCTACGAGCAGTACTTC.

The rearrangement links TRBV6-5 to TRBJ2-3; a weak D match, TRBD2 (6 bases). V lost 2 bases to trimming and J lost 4 bases, with 16 bases between them. CDR3 size: 16 residues. Germline lookup yields CDR1 MNHEY and CDR2 SVGAGI. The CDR3 nucleotides read TGTGCCAGCAGTTACGGAGCGGGTCCGGCCGCAGATACGCAGTATTTT. Its protein is CASSYGAGPAADTQYF.

V and J are TRBV5-4 and TRBJ2-5; D not resolved. The germline V gene encodes CDR1 SGHNT and CDR2 YYREEE (reference sequence). V was cut by 4 bases and J by 1 base, with 11 bases left in between. This CDR3 is built from 14 residues. The CDR3 coding sequence is TGTGCCAGCAGCCTGGGATCCGGCCAAGAGACCCAGTACTTC. This sequence encodes CASSLGSGQETQYF.

DNA for the CDR3: TGTGCCAGCTCACCCCCCCTAGGCACAGATACGCAGTATTTT. Translated, it gives CASSPPLGTDTQYF. The chain employs TRBV18 and TRBJ2-3; D gene unclear. The germline V and J ends were trimmed by 3 bases and 1 base, with 8 bases remaining between them. The CDR3 has 14 amino acids. The V gene's germline CDR1 is KGHSH and CDR2 LQKENI.

J is TRBJ2-1 and V is TRBV2, with 12 bases fitting TRBD2. The CDR3 is made up of 16 amino acids. J was trimmed by 6 bases and V by 3 bases; bases with no gene match: 6. Per the germline V gene, CDR1 is SNHLY and CDR2 is FYNNEI. The CDR3 region is CASSDLLAGGLNEQFF. The CDR3 DNA reads as TGTGCCAGCAGTGACCTCCTAGCGGGAGGGCTCAATGAGCAGTTCTTC. Together with reference TRBV2 and TRBJ2-1, the CDR3 gives the full variable domain: EPEVTQTPSHQVTQMGQEVILRCVPISNHLYFYWYRQILGQKVEFLVSFYNNEISEKSEIFDDQFSVERPDGSNFTLKIRSTKLEDSAMYFCASSDLLAGGLNEQFFGPGTRLTVL.

This chain connects TRBV5-8 to TRBJ1-4, with a possible D match to TRBD1 (5 bases). Germline lookup yields CDR1 SGHTS and CDR2 YDEGEE. Trimming pared 2 bases from V and 8 bases from J, leaving 13 bases between. CDR3 length: 14 residues. The CDR3 nucleotides are TGTGCCAGCAGCTTCGGGCAGGGAGGAGAAAAACTGTTTTTT. Its translation: CASSFGQGGEKLFF.

This chain connects TRBV12-5 to TRBJ2-7; 8 nucleotides match TRBD1. V lost 5 bases, J lost 2 bases, and 8 bases stayed unmatched. CDR1 LGHNT and CDR2 FRNRAP come from the germline V gene. The CDR3 consists of 15 residues. CDR3 sequence reads: CASGPQGTGAYEQYF. In DNA form, the CDR3 reads TGTGCTAGTGGTCCCCAGGGGACAGGAGCCTACGAGCAGTACTTC.

The chain combines TRBV7-9 with TRBJ2-7, with D possibly matching TRBD1 (6 bases). Germline CDR1 and CDR2: SEHNR and FQNEAQ (reference sequence). This CDR3 is built from 19 residues. Trimming stripped 5 bases from V and 1 base from J, with 27 bases between. For the CDR3, the DNA is TGTGCCAGCAGCCTCACCCTCCGGCCTGGACAGCCTACTTCCTACGAGCAGTACTTC. Its protein product is CASSLTLRPGQPTSYEQYF.

This clone was detected only once. The rearrangement uses TRBV6-5 and TRBJ2-7; D perhaps matches TRBD2 (6 bases). Germline CDR1 reads MNHEY; CDR2 reads SVGAGI. The CDR3 is made up of 14 amino acids. V lost 11 bases to trimming and J lost 2 bases, with 19 bases between them. The CDR3 sequence: CAVKEGLGTYEQYF. The CDR3 nucleotides read TGTGCCGTAAAAGAGGGACTGGGGACCTACGAGCAGTACTTC.

V and J are TRBV27 and TRBJ2-7; D unresolved. The CDR3 extends over 13 amino acids. Trimming removed 5 bases from V and 3 bases from J, with 11 bases in between. Germline loops: CDR1 MNHEY, CDR2 SMNVEV (reference sequence). Here the CDR3 DNA reads TGTGCCAGCAGTCCCCGACAACTCTACGAGCAGTACTTC. It encodes CASSPRQLYEQYF.

The chain recombines TRBV9 with TRBJ2-7, with TRBD2 matching 9 bases. V lost 4 bases and J lost 0; bases outside the gene matches: 8. The CDR3 length is 16 residues. Germline lookup yields CDR1 SGDLS and CDR2 YYNGEE. This chain's CDR3 is CASSHRAGGPSYEQYF. The CDR3 DNA reads TGTGCCAGCAGCCACAGAGCGGGAGGCCCCTCCTACGAGCAGTACTTC.